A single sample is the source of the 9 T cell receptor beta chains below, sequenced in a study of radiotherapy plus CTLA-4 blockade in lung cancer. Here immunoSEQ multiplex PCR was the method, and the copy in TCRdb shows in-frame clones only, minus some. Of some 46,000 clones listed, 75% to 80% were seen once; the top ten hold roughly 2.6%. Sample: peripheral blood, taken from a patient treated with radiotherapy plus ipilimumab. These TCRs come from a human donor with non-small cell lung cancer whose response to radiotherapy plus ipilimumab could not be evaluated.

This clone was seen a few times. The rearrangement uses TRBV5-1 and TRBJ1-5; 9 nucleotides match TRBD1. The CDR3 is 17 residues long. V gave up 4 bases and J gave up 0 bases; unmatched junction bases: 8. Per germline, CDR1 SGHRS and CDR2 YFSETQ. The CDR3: CASSPGQGSYSNQPQHF. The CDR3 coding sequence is TGCGCCAGCAGCCCAGGACAGGGGTCCTATAGCAATCAGCCCCAGCATTTT. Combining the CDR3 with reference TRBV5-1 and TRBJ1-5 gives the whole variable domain KAGVTQTPRYLIKTRGQQVTLSCSPISGHRSVSWYQQTPGQGLQFLFEYFSETQRNKGNFPGRFSGRQFSNSRSEMNVSTLELGDSALYLCASSPGQGSYSNQPQHFGDGTRLSIL.

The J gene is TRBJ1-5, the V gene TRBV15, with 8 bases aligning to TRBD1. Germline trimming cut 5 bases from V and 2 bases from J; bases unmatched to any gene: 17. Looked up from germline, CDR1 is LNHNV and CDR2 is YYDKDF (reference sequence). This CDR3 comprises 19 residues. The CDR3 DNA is TGTGCCACCAGCGGCTACACAGGGGGGAATCCTTACGGCAATCAGCCCCAGCATTTT. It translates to CATSGYTGGNPYGNQPQHF.

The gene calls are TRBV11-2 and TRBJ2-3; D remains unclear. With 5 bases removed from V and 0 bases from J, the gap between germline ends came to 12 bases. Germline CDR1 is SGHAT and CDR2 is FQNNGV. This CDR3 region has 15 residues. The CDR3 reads CASSPQYTSTDTQYF. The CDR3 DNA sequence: TGTGCCAGCAGCCCTCAATATACAAGCACAGATACGCAGTATTTT.

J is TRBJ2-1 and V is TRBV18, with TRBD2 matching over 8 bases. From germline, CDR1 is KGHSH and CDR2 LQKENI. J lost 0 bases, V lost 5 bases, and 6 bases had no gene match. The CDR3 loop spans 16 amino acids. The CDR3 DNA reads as TGTGCCAGCTCAGATACTAGCGGAAGCTCCTACAATGAGCAGTTCTTC. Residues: CASSDTSGSSYNEQFF.

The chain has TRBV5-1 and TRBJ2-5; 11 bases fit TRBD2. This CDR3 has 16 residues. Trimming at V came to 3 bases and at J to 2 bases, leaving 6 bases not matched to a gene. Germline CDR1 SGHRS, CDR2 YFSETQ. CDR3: CASSSGTSGSQETQYF. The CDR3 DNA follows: TGCGCCAGCAGCTCCGGGACTAGCGGATCTCAAGAGACCCAGTACTTC.

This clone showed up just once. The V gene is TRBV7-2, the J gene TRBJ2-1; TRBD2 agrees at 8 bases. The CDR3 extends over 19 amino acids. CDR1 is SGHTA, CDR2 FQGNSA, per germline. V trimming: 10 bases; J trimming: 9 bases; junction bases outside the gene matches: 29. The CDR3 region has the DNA TGTGCCACGGCTAGCCGCCGTTTTCCGGGACTAGATAGGGGGGCTGAGCAGTTCTTC. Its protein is CATASRRFPGLDRGAEQFF.

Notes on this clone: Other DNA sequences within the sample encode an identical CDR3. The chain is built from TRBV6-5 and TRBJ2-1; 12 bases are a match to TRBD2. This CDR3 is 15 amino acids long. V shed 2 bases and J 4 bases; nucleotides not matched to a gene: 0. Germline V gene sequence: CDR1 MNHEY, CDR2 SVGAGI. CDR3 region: CASSYGLAGYNEQFF. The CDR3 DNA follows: TGTGCCAGCAGTTACGGACTAGCGGGGTACAATGAGCAGTTCTTC.

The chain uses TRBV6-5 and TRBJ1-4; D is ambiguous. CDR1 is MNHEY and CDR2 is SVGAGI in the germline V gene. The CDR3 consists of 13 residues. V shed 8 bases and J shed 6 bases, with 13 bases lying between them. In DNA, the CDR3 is TGTGCCAGCGGGCGGGTGGCGGATGAAAAACTGTTTTTT. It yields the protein CASGRVADEKLFF.

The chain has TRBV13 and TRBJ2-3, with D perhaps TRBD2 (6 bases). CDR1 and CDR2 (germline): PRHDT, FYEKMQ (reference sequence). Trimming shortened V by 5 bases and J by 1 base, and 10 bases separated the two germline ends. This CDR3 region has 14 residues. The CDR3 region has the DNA TGTGCCAGCAGCAATTTAGCGGGCACAGATACGCAGTATTTT. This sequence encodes CASSNLAGTDTQYF.